This is a list of T cell receptor beta chains from one sample in a study of PD-L1 blockade in urothelial cancer. Profiled with immunoSEQ multiplex PCR; TCRdb holds only in-frame clones, not every one. The sample comprises 100,000 to 150,000 clones, more than 75% of which are singletons, and 2.4% rests with the top ten. Sequences were derived from PBMCs, sampled around atezolizumab (anti-PD-L1) treatment. The receptors were gathered from a middle-aged man with urothelial cancer. Each CDR3 is given with its conserved first and last residue. A D gene is named only where the DNA matches it firmly. Rows may omit the clone size; those that give it use once, few, many or a size class.

13,TRBV2,TRBJ2-5,once,NA,CASGRARQETQYF,TGTGCCAGCGGCAGAGCGCGGCAAGAGACCCAGTACTTC
14,TRBV7-9,TRBJ2-2,NA,NA,CASSTRTNTGELFF,TGTGCCAGTTCGACAAGGACGAACACCGGGGAGCTGTTTTTT
14,TRBV10-3,TRBJ2-7,NA,TRBD1,CAIRDGTGTYEQYF,TGTGCCATCAGAGATGGGACAGGGACCTACGAGCAGTACTTC
18,TRBV5-5,TRBJ2-5,NA,TRBD2,CASSLVGLAGATGETQYF,TGTGCCAGCAGCTTGGTAGGCCTAGCGGGGGCTACGGGAGAGACCCAGTACTTC
11,TRBV11-2,TRBJ1-2,NA,TRBD1,CASSTGDGYTF,TGTGCCAGCAGCACAGGGGATGGCTACACCTTC
12,TRBV30,TRBJ1-3,NA,NA,CAWSVIRNTIYF,TGTGCCTGGAGTGTAATCAGAAACACCATATATTTT
13,TRBV6-4,TRBJ2-1,NA,NA,CASGPREGDEQFF,TGTGCCAGCGGCCCCAGAGAGGGTGATGAGCAGTTCTTC
12,TRBV18,TRBJ2-1,NA,TRBD2,CASSPISGRLFF,TGTGCCAGCTCACCGATAAGCGGGAGGTTGTTCTTC
14,TRBV10-3,TRBJ1-1,NA,NA,CAIGGMGENTEAFF,TGTGCCATCGGGGGGATGGGGGAAAACACTGAAGCTTTCTTT
16,TRBV18,TRBJ1-2,NA,NA,CASSPVGLLSNYGYTF,TGTGCCAGCTCACCCGTGGGACTCCTGTCTAACTATGGCTACACCTTC
13,TRBV18,TRBJ2-5,once,NA,CASSRGLQETQYF,TGTGCCAGCTCACGTGGACTACAAGAGACCCAGTACTTC
14,TRBV18,TRBJ2-3,NA,NA,CASSPGGIADTQYF,TGTGCCAGCTCACCAGGGGGGATCGCAGATACGCAGTATTTT
13,TRBV7-9,TRBJ1-1,NA,NA,CASSLDEAGYAFF,TGTGCCAGCAGCTTAGACGAGGCAGGGTACGCTTTCTTT
13,TRBV12-5,TRBJ1-1,NA,NA,CASALLQGTEAFF,TGTGCTAGTGCCTTACTCCAGGGCACTGAAGCTTTCTTT
14,TRBV27,TRBJ1-2,NA,TRBD1,CASSLQGANYGYTF,TGTGCCAGCAGTTTACAGGGGGCGAACTATGGCTACACCTTC
11,TRBV30,TRBJ1-2,few,TRBD1,CAFYRGIGYTF,TGTGCCTTTTACAGGGGGATTGGCTACACCTTC
15,TRBV5-1,TRBJ2-1,NA,NA,CASSLDGSNYNEQFF,TGCGCCAGCAGCTTGGACGGGAGTAACTACAATGAGCAGTTCTTC